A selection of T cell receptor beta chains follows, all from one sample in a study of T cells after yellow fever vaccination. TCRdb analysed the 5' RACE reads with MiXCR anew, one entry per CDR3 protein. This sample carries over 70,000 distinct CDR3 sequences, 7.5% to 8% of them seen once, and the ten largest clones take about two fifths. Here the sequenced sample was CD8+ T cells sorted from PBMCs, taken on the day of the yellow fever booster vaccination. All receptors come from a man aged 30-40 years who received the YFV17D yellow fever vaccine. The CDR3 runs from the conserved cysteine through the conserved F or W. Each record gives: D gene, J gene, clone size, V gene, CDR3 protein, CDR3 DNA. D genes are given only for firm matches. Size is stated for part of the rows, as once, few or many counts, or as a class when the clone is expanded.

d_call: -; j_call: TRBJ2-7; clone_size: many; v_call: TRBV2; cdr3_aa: CASGRSTTDYEQYF; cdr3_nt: TGTGCCAGCGGGAGGTCGACTACTGACTACGAGCAGTACTTC
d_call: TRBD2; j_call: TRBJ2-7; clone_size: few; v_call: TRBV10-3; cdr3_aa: CALRLAEGYEQYF; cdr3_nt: TGTGCCCTCCGACTAGCTGAGGGTTACGAGCAGTACTTC
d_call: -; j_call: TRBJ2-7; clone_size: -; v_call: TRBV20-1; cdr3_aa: CSAREASYEQYF; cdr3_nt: TGCAGTGCTAGAGAAGCGTCCTACGAGCAGTACTTC
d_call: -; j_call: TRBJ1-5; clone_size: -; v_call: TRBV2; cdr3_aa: CASRETGFSNQPQHF; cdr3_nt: TGTGCCAGCAGGGAAACAGGGTTTAGCAATCAGCCCCAGCATTTT
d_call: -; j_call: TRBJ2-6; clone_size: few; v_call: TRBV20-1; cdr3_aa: CSAPSTVLSGANVLTF; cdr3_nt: TGCAGTGCTCCATCTACAGTGCTCTCTGGGGCCAACGTCCTGACTTTC
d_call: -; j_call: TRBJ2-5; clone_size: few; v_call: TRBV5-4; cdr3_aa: CASSLSPGTGETQYF; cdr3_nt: TGTGCCAGCAGCTTGAGCCCGGGAACGGGGGAGACCCAGTACTTC
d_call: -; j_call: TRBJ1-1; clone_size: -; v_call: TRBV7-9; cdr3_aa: CASSFDSPVAFF; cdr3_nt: TGTGCCAGCAGCTTTGACAGCCCTGTGGCTTTCTTT
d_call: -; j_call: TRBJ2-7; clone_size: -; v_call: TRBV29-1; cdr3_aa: CSVAGFEEQYF; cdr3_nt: TGCAGCGTTGCAGGTTTTGAGGAGCAGTACTTC
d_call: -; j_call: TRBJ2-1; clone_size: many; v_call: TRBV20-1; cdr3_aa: CSAYPGYESNEQFF; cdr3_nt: TGCAGTGCTTATCCGGGGTACGAGTCGAATGAGCAGTTCTTC
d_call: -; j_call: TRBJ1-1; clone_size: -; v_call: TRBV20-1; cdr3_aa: CSASKVGNTEAFF; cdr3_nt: TGCAGTGCTAGCAAGGTCGGAAACACTGAAGCTTTCTTT
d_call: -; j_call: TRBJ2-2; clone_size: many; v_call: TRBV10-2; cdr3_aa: CASTQDGRELFF; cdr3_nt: TGCGCCAGCACCCAAGACGGGAGGGAGCTGTTTTTT
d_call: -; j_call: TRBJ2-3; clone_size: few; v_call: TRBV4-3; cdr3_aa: CASSQKTGHGFSDTQYF; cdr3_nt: TGCGCCAGCAGCCAGAAAACGGGGCACGGGTTCTCAGATACGCAGTATTTT
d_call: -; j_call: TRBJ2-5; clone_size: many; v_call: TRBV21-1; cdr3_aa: CASSTLAEYQETQYF; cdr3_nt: TGTGCCAGCAGCACACTAGCGGAGTACCAAGAGACCCAGTACTTC
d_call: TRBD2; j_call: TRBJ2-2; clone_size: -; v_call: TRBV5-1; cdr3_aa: CASSPGLAGDTGELFF; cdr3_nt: TGCGCCAGCAGCCCCGGACTAGCGGGAGACACCGGGGAGCTGTTTTTT
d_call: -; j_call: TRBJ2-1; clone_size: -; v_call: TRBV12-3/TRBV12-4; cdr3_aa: CASSSDGEASPEQFF; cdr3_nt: TGTGCCAGCAGTTCCGATGGGGAGGCATCGCCTGAGCAGTTCTTC
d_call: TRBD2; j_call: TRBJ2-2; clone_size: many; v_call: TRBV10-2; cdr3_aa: CASSELGTGGTSGIANTGELFF; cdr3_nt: TGCGCCAGCAGTGAGCTGGGGACAGGCGGGACTAGCGGAATCGCGAACACCGGGGAGCTGTTTTTT
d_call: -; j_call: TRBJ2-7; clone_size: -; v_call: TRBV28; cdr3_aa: CASSRRSSYEQYF; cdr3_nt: TGTGCCAGCAGTCGTAGGAGCTCCTACGAGCAGTACTTC
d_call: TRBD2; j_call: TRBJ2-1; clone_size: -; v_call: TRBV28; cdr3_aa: CASSSVAPGTTSGYNEQFF; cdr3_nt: TGTGCCAGCAGCTCCGTCGCTCCGGGGACAACTAGCGGCTACAATGAGCAGTTCTTC
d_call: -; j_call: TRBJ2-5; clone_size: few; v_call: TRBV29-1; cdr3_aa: CSVGQGEGEQETQYF; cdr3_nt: TGCAGCGTTGGTCAGGGTGAGGGGGAGCAAGAGACCCAGTACTTC
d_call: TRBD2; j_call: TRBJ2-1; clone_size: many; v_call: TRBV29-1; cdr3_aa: CSVRLAGVGTYNEQFF; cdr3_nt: TGCAGCGTAAGGCTAGCGGGAGTAGGTACCTACAATGAGCAGTTCTTC
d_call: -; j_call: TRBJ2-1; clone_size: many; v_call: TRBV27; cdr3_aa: CASSQSRVEQFF; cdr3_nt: TGTGCCAGCAGCCAATCTCGGGTAGAGCAGTTCTTC
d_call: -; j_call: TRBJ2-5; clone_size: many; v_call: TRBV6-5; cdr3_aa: CASSFLSGATGAQYF; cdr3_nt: TGTGCCAGCAGTTTCTTATCGGGAGCGACCGGGGCCCAGTACTTC